The 8 T cell receptor beta chains presented below share a single source sample, sequenced in a study of OX40 agonist ivuxolimab in advanced cancers. Generated by immunoSEQ multiplex PCR, the TCRdb table keeps only in-frame clones and is missing some. The table lists about 36,000 clones, 79% of them singletons. The sample in question was CD4+ or CD8+ T cells sorted from blood, obtained in a trial of the OX40 agonist ivuxolimab. These TCRs come from an adult with an advanced solid tumor such as melanoma, head and neck, liver or kidney cancer.

This clone was counted only a few times. This chain links TRBV5-1 with TRBJ2-6; D not certain. The V end was cut by 0 bases, the J end by 2 bases, with 9 bases between. CDR3 length: 16 amino acids. Germline CDR1 reads SGHRS; CDR2 reads YFSETQ. CDR3 in DNA: TGCGCCAGCAGCTTGGCGGCAGCCCCTGGGGCCAACGTCCTGACTTTC. Residues: CASSLAAAPGANVLTF.

This chain joins TRBV7-9 and TRBJ1-2; 11 nucleotides agree with TRBD1. Germline trimming cut 5 bases from V and 3 bases from J; bases unmatched to any gene: 5. There are 15 residues in the CDR3. Germline lookup yields CDR1 SEHNR and CDR2 FQNEAQ (reference sequence). CDR3 coding DNA: TGTGCCAGCAGCCCGGACAGGGGGCAGGACTATGGCTACACCTTC. Translation: CASSPDRGQDYGYTF.

The chain combines TRBV5-1 with TRBJ1-2; TRBD1 aligns across 7 bases. Germline V CDR1 and CDR2: SGHRS, YFSETQ. Trimming at V came to 3 bases and at J to 7 bases, leaving 6 bases not matched to a gene. The CDR3 loop spans 13 amino acids. The CDR3 loop reads CASSSTTGSGYTF. The DNA for the CDR3 is TGCGCCAGCAGCTCGACGACAGGGTCTGGCTACACCTTC.

The rearrangement joins TRBV5-4 to TRBJ2-5; possible D gene TRBD1, 5 bases. V lost 2 bases to trimming and J lost 5 bases, with 10 bases between them. The CDR3 runs 13 residues. Per the germline V gene, CDR1 is SGHNT and CDR2 is YYREEE (reference sequence). CDR3: CASSFKGVETQYF. CDR3 coding DNA: TGTGCCAGCAGCTTCAAAGGGGTTGAGACCCAGTACTTC.

The chain couples TRBV5-6 to TRBJ1-5; a possible D gene is TRBD1 (6 bases). There are 13 residues in the CDR3. Germline lookup yields CDR1 SGHDT and CDR2 YYEEEE. V was pared by 1 base and J by 4 bases, with 6 bases between. The CDR3 region is CASSLQGNQPQHF. In DNA, the CDR3 is TGTGCCAGCAGCTTGCAGGGGAATCAGCCCCAGCATTTT.

The chain employs TRBV6-5 and TRBJ2-2; D gene unclear. The germline gives CDR1 MNHEY, CDR2 SVGAGI. The CDR3 extends over 15 amino acids. V lost 0 bases to trimming and J lost 5 bases, with 10 bases between them. The CDR3 region is CASSYSIVVTGELFF. For the CDR3, the DNA is TGTGCCAGCAGTTACTCGATCGTGGTAACCGGGGAGCTGTTTTTT.

The V gene is TRBV6-5, the J gene TRBJ1-3; D is uncertain. CDR1 and CDR2 from the germline V gene are MNHEY and SVGAGI. The CDR3 is 15 amino acids. Trimming stripped 2 bases from V and 0 bases from J, with 8 bases between. The CDR3 region is CASSYLPGSGNTIYF. The CDR3 coding sequence is TGTGCCAGCAGTTACCTCCCAGGCTCTGGAAACACCATATATTTT.

A single count supports this clone. The chain combines TRBV5-4 with TRBJ1-5, with 7 bases matching TRBD1. Germline CDR1 reads SGHNT; CDR2 reads YYREEE (reference sequence). Losses at the gene ends were 2 bases for V and 2 bases for J; bases not matched to a gene: 7. The length of the CDR3 is 16 residues. In DNA form, the CDR3 reads TGTGCCAGCAGCTTTGGTGGCGGACAGGGCAATCAGCCCCAGCATTTT. Translation gives CASSFGGGQGNQPQHF.